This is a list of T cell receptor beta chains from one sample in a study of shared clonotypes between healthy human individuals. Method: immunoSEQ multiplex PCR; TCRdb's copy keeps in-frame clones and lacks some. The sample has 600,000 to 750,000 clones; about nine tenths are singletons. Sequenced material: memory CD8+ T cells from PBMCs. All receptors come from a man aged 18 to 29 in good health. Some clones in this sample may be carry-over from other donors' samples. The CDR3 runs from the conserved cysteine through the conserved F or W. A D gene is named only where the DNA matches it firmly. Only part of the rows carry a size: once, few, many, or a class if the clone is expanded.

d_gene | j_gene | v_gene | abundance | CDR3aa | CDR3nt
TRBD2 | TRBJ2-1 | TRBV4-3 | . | CASSQTGLSGGYEQFF | TGCGCCAGCAGCCAGACGGGGCTTAGCGGGGGTTATGAGCAGTTCTTC
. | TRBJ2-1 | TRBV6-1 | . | CASSVTVSYNEQFF | TGTGCCAGCAGCGTGACAGTATCCTACAATGAGCAGTTCTTC
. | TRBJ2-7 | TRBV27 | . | CASSFGRTYEQYF | TGTGCCAGCAGTTTTGGGAGAACCTACGAGCAGTACTTC
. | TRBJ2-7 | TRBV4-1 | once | CASSQAVSYEQYF | TGCGCCAGCAGCCAAGCGGTCAGCTACGAGCAGTACTTC
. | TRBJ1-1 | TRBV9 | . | CASSVGGARGTEAFF | TGTGCCAGCAGCGTAGGGGGGGCGCGAGGCACTGAAGCTTTCTTT
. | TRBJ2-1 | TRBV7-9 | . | CASSPNEQFF | TGTGCCAGCAGCCCCAATGAGCAGTTCTTC
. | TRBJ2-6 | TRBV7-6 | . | CASSFSGANVLTF | TGTGCCAGCAGCTTCTCTGGGGCCAACGTCCTGACTTTC
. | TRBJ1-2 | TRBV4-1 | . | CASSQSRDGYGYTF | TGCGCCAGCAGCCAAAGCCGGGACGGCTATGGCTACACCTTC
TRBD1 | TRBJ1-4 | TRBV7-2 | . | CASSLTWTGGRGEKLFF | TGTGCCAGCAGCTTAACGTGGACAGGGGGCAGAGGGGAAAAACTGTTTTTT
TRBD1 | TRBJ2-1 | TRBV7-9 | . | CASSKGGQGPDEQFF | TGTGCCAGCAGCAAAGGTGGACAGGGCCCCGATGAGCAGTTCTTC
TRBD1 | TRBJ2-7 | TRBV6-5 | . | CASSYSTGAPYEQYF | TGTGCCAGCAGTTACTCGACAGGGGCCCCCTACGAGCAGTACTTC
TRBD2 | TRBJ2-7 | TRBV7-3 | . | CASSLGASGTYEQYF | TGTGCCAGCAGCTTAGGGGCTAGCGGTACCTACGAGCAGTACTTC
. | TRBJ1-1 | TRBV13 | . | CASKGNTEAFF | TGTGCCAGCAAAGGTAACACTGAAGCTTTCTTT
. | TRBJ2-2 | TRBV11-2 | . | CASSAWKTGELFF | TGTGCCAGCAGCGCTTGGAAAACCGGGGAGCTGTTTTTT
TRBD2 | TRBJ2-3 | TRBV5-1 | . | CASSLYAGVLDTQYF | TGCGCCAGCAGCTTGTACGCGGGAGTCTTAGATACGCAGTATTTT
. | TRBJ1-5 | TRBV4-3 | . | CASSRGLTEVSNQPQHF | TGCGCCAGCAGCCGGGGGTTGACAGAGGTCAGCAATCAGCCCCAGCATTTT
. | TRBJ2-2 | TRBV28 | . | CASSAETTGELFF | TGTGCCAGCAGTGCGGAAACCACCGGGGAGCTGTTTTTT
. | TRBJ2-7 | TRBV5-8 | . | CASSLPSSPREQYF | TGTGCCAGCAGCTTGCCTAGTAGTCCTCGGGAGCAGTACTTC
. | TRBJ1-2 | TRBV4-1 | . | CASSRLGSGYGYTF | TGCGCCAGCAGCCGGTTAGGGTCTGGCTATGGCTACACCTTC
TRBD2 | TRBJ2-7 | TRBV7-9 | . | CASSSREVSYEQYF | TGTGCCAGCAGCTCGCGGGAGGTCTCCTACGAGCAGTACTTC
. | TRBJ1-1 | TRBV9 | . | CASSVVGGGTEAFF | TGTGCCAGCAGCGTAGTAGGGGGTGGCACTGAAGCTTTCTTT
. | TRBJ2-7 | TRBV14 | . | CASSQGQPSSYEQYF | TGTGCCAGCAGCCAAGGCCAGCCGTCCTCCTACGAGCAGTACTTC
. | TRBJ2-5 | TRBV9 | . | CASSPEGAAHLGETQYF | TGTGCCAGCAGCCCCGAGGGAGCGGCCCACTTAGGGGAGACCCAGTACTTC
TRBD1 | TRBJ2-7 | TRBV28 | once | CASSLGTGTTYEQYF | TGTGCCAGCAGTTTAGGGACAGGGACTACCTACGAGCAGTACTTC
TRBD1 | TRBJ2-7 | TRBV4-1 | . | CASSPLGAGTAVLDEQYF | TGCGCCAGCAGCCCCCTGGGTGCAGGGACAGCCGTTCTGGACGAGCAGTACTTC
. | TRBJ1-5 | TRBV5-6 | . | CASSLAPNQPQHF | TGTGCCAGCAGCTTGGCCCCCAATCAGCCCCAGCATTTT
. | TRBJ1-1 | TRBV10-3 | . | CAISESLGTNTEAFF | TGTGCCATCAGTGAGTCTCTGGGAACGAACACTGAAGCTTTCTTT
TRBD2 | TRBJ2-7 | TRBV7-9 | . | CASSEGASGRSEQYF | TGTGCCAGCAGCGAGGGCGCTAGCGGGAGATCCGAGCAGTACTTC
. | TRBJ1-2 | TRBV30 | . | CAWSFQGSGYGYTF | TGTGCCTGGAGTTTCCAGGGGAGTGGCTATGGCTACACCTTC
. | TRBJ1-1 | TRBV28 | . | CASSLVAPNTEAFF | TGTGCCAGCAGTTTAGTGGCCCCCAACACTGAAGCTTTCTTT
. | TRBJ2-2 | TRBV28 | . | CASRRGGGRLTGELFF | TGTGCCAGCAGGCGGGGAGGGGGCCGCTTGACCGGGGAGCTGTTTTTT
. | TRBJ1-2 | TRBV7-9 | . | CASTMDRLHGYTF | TGTGCCAGCACCATGGACAGATTACATGGCTACACCTTC
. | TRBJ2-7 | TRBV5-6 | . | CASSLRGGAYEQYF | TGTGCCAGCAGCTTGAGAGGGGGAGCGTACGAGCAGTACTTC
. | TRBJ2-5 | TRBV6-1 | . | CASSDRGGRETQYF | TGTGCCAGCAGCGACCGTGGGGGGCGAGAGACCCAGTACTTC
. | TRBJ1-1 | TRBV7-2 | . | CASPSKTLTSSTEAFF | TGTGCCAGCCCCTCCAAGACCCTCACCTCGAGCACTGAAGCTTTCTTT
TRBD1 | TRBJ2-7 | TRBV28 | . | CASSLLQDRDRSYEQYF | TGTGCCAGCAGTTTACTCCAGGACAGGGATCGCTCCTACGAGCAGTACTTC
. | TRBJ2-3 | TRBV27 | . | CASSPPGGDTQYF | TGTGCCAGCAGTCCGCCCGGGGGAGATACGCAGTATTTT
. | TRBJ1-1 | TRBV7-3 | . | CASSLSAGTEAFF | TGTGCCAGCAGCTTAAGTGCCGGCACTGAAGCTTTCTTT
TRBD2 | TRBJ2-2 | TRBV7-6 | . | CASSSLAGGSGELFF | TGTGCCAGCAGCTCCTTAGCGGGAGGCTCCGGGGAGCTGTTTTTT
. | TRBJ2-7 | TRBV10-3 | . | CAISDFTYEQYF | TGTGCCATCAGTGATTTTACCTACGAGCAGTACTTC
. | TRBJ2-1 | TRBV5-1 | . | CASSPLTRKSYNEQFF | TGCGCCAGCAGCCCACTGACTAGGAAGTCCTACAATGAGCAGTTCTTC
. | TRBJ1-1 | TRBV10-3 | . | CAISDTPKGEGVNTEAFF | TGTGCCATCAGTGACACTCCGAAGGGGGAGGGAGTGAACACTGAAGCTTTCTTT
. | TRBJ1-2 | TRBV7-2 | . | CASSRHRLYGYTF | TGTGCCAGCAGTCGTCACCGGCTGTATGGCTACACCTTC
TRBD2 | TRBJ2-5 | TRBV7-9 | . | CATFESGTTLAQYF | TGTGCCACCTTCGAGAGCGGGACTACTCTGGCCCAGTACTTC
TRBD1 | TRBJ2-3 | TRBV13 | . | CASRPNAGGDETDTQYF | TGTGCCAGCAGGCCCAATGCAGGGGGTGACGAGACAGATACGCAGTATTTT
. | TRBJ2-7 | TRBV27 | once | CASSLWGAGEQYF | TGTGCCAGCAGTTTATGGGGGGCGGGGGAGCAGTACTTC
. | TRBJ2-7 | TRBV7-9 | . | CASSLVPRDRFYEQYF | TGTGCCAGCAGCTTAGTTCCCCGAGATCGTTTCTACGAGCAGTACTTC
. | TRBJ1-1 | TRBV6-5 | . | CASSTRPSDTEAFF | TGTGCCAGCAGCACGCGTCCGTCGGACACTGAAGCTTTCTTT
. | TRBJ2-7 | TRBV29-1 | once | CSVLLASYEQYF | TGCAGCGTTCTGCTAGCCTCCTACGAGCAGTACTTC
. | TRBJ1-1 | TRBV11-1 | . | CASSYASAREAFF | TGTGCCAGCAGCTACGCTTCGGCCCGGGAAGCTTTCTTT
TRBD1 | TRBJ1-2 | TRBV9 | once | CASSVDGGGGYGYTF | TGTGCCAGCAGCGTAGATGGAGGGGGCGGCTATGGCTACACCTTC
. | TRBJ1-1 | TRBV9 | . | CASSVDGRMNTEAFF | TGTGCCAGCAGCGTAGATGGACGAATGAACACTGAAGCTTTCTTT
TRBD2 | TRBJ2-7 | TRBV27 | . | CASSRTVLAVFYEQYF | TGTGCCAGCAGCCGGACAGTACTAGCGGTCTTCTACGAGCAGTACTTC